The clone carrying this T cell receptor (beta chain) has more than one count but fewer than ten. The data were obtained in a study of patients and donors after allogeneic stem cell transplantation. CDR1 is SQVTM and CDR2 is ANQGSEA in the germline V gene. V shed 3 bases, J shed 9 bases, and the junction held 20 bases outside the gene matches. The CDR3 length is 18 residues. TCRdb itself ran the RT-PCR reads through MiXCR, one entry per CDR3 protein. The repertoire includes roughly 960,000 distinct CDR3 sequences, 18% of them detected once, and 5.5% to 6.5% sits in the top ten. The sequence was obtained from a human donor who was either an allogeneic HSCT recipient or a stem cell or donor lymphocyte infusion donor (not recorded which). It is not recorded whose cells these are; they may come from a transplant donor. The chain is built from TRBV29-1 and TRBJ1-6, with 7 bases that match TRBD1. Material: blood, either unsorted or a sorted T cell fraction (not recorded which). In nucleotides, the CDR3 is TGCAGCGTTGATCCTCAGTTGACAGGGCGACCACCGGGTTCACCCCTCCACTTT. Amino acids: CSVDPQLTGRPPGSPLHF.